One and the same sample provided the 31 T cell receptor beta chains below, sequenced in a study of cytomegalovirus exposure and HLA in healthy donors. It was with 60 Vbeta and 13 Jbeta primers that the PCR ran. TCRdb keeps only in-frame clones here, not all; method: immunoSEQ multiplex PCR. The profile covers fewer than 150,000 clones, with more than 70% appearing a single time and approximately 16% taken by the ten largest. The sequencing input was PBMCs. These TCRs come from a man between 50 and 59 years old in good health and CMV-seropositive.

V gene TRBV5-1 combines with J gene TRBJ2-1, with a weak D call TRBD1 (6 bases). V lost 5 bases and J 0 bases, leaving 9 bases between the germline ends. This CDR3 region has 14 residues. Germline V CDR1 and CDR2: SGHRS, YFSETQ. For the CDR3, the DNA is TGCGCCAGCAGTGAGGACAGCTCCTACAATGAGCAGTTCTTC. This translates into CASSEDSSYNEQFF.

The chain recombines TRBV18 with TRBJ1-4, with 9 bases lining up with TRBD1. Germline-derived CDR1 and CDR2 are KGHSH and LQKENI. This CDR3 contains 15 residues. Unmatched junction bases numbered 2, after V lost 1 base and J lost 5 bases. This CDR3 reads CASSPLGTGNEKLFF. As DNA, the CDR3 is TGTGCCAGCTCACCACTCGGGACAGGGAATGAAAAACTGTTTTTT.

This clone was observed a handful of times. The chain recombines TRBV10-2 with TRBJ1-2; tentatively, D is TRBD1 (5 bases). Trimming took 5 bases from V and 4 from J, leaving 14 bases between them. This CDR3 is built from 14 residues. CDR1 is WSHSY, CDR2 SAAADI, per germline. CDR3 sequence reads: CASSSGLRGYGYTF. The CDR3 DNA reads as TGCGCCAGCAGTTCGGGACTCCGAGGCTATGGCTACACCTTC.

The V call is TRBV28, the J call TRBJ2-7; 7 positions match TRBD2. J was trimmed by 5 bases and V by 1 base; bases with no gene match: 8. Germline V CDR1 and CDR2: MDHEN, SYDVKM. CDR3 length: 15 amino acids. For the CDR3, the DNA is TGTGCCAGCAGTTTATCGGGGGGAGGCGGAAACGAGCAGTACTTC. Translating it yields CASSLSGGGGNEQYF.

The CDR3 loop is CASSPGTEAFF. The DNA for the CDR3 is TGTGCCAGCAGCCCGGGCACTGAAGCTTTCTTT. The chain carries TRBV7-9 and TRBJ1-1; D is unresolved. The V and J ends lost 5 bases and 4 bases respectively, with 5 bases between them. Germline loops: CDR1 SEHNR, CDR2 FQNEAQ (reference sequence). The CDR3 has 11 residues.

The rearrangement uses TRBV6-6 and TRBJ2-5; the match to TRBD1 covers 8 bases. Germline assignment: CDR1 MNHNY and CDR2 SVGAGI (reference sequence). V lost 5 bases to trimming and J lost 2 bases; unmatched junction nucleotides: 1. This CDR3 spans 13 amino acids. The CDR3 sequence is CASSDRGQETQYF. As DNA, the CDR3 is TGTGCCAGCAGTGACAGGGGTCAAGAGACCCAGTACTTC.

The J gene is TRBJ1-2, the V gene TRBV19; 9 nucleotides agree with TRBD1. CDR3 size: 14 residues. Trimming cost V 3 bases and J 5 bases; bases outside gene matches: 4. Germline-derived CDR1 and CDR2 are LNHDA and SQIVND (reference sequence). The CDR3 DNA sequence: TGTGCCAGTAGTATCGGACAGGGGCTTTATGGCTACACCTTC. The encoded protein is CASSIGQGLYGYTF.

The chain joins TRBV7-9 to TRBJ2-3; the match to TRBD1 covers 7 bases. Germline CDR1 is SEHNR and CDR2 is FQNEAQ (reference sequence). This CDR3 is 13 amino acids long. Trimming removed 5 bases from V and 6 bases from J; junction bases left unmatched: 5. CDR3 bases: TGTGCCAGCAGCCTAGAACAGGGGGATACGCAGTATTTT. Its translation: CASSLEQGDTQYF. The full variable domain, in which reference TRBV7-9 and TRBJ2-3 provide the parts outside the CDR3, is DTGVSQNPRHKITKRGQNVTFRCDPISEHNRLYWYRQTLGQGPEFLTYFQNEAQLEKSRLLSDRFSAERPKGSFSTLEIQRTEQGDSAMYLCASSLEQGDTQYFGPGTRLTVL.

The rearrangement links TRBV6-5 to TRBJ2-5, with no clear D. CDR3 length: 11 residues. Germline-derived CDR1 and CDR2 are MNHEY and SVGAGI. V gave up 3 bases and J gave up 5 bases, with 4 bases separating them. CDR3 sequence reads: CASSYRETQYF. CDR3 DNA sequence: TGTGCCAGCAGTTATCGGGAGACCCAGTACTTC.

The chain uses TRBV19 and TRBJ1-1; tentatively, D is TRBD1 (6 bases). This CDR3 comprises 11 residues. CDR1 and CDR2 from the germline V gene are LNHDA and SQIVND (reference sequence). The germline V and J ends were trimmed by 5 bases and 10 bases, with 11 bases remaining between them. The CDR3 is CASSSGGRAFF. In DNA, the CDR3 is TGTGCCAGTAGTTCCGGGGGGCGAGCTTTCTTT. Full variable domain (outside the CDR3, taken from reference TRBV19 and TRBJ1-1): DGGITQSPKYLFRKEGQNVTLSCEQNLNHDAMYWYRQDPGQGLRLIYYSQIVNDFQKGDIAEGYSVSREKKESFPLTVTSAQKNPTAFYLCASSSGGRAFFGQGTRLTVV.

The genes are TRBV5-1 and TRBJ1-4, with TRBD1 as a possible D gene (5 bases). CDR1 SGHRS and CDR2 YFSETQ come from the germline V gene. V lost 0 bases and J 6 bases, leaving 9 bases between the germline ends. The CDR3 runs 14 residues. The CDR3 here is CASSLGSGHEKLFF. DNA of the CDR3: TGCGCCAGCAGCTTGGGCTCAGGGCATGAAAAACTGTTTTTT.

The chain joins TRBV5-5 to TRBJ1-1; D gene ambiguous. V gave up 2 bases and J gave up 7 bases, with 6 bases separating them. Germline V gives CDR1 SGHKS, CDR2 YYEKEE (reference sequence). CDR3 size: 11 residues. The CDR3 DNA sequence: TGTGCCAGCAGCTTTATTAATGAAGCTTTCTTT. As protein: CASSFINEAFF. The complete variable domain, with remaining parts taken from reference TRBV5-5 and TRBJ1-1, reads DAGVTQSPTHLIKTRGQQVTLRCSPISGHKSVSWYQQVLGQGPQFIFQYYEKEERGRGNFPDRFSARQFPNYSSELNVNALLLGDSALYLCASSFINEAFFGQGTRLTVV.

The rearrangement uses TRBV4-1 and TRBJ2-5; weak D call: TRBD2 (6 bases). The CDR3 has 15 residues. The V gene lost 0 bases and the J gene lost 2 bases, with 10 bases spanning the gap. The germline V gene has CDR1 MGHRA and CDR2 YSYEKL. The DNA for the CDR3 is TGCGCCAGCAGCCAAGATTGGGGGAGGCAAGAGACCCAGTACTTC. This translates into CASSQDWGRQETQYF.

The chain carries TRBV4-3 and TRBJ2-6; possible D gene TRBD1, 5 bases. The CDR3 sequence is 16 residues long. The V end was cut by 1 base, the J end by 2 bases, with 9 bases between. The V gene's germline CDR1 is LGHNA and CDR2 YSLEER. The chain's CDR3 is CASSQVVGPGANVLTF. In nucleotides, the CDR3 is TGCGCCAGCAGCCAAGTAGTGGGGCCTGGGGCCAACGTCCTGACTTTC.

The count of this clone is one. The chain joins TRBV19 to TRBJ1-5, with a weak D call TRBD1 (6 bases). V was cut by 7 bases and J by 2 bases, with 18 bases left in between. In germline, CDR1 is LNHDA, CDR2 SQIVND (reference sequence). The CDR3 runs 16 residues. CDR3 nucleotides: TGTGCCAGTACCGGTCGGGGGGCTAGGGGCAATCAGCCCCAGCATTTT. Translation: CASTGRGARGNQPQHF.

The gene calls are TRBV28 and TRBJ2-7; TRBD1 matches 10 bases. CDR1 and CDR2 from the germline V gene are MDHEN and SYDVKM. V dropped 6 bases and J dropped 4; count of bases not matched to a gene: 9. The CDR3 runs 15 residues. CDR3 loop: CASRTPGQGLYEQYF. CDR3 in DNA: TGTGCCAGCAGAACCCCGGGACAGGGGTTATACGAGCAGTACTTC.

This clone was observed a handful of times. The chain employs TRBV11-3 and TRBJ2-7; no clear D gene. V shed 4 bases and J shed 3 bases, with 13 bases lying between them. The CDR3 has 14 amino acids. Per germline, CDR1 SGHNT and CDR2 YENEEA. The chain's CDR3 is CASSSAESYYEQYF. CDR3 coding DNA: TGTGCCAGCAGCTCGGCGGAGTCGTACTACGAGCAGTACTTC. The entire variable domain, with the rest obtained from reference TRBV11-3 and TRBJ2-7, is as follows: EAGVVQSPRYKIIEKKQPVAFWCNPISGHNTLYWYLQNLGQGPELLIRYENEEAVDDSQLPKDRFSAERLKGVDSTLKIQPAELGDSAVYLCASSSAESYYEQYFGPGTRLTVT.

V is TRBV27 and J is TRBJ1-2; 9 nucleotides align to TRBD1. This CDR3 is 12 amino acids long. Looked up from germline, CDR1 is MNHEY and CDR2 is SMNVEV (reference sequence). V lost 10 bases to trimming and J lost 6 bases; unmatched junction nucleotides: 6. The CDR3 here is CATGTGWHGYTF. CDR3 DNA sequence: TGTGCCACGGGGACAGGGTGGCATGGCTACACCTTC.

The CDR3 here is CASKVKNRGALRSNQPQHF. The CDR3 nucleotides are TGTGCCAGCAAGGTTAAAAACAGGGGTGCGTTACGTAGCAATCAGCCCCAGCATTTT. V is TRBV6-7 and J is TRBJ1-5; 7 nucleotides match TRBD1. TRBV6-7 is noted as an ORF with a role that remains uncertain. J was trimmed by 0 bases and V by 7 bases; bases with no gene match: 18. This CDR3 has 19 residues.

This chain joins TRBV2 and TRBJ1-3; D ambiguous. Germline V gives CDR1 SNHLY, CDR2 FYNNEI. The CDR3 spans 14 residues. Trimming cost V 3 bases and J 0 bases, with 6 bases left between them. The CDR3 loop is CASSDNTSGNTIYF. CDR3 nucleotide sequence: TGTGCCAGCAGTGACAACACCTCTGGAAACACCATATATTTT. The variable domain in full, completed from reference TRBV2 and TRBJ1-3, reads EPEVTQTPSHQVTQMGQEVILRCVPISNHLYFYWYRQILGQKVEFLVSFYNNEISEKSEIFDDQFSVERPDGSNFTLKIRSTKLEDSAMYFCASSDNTSGNTIYFGEGSWLTVV.

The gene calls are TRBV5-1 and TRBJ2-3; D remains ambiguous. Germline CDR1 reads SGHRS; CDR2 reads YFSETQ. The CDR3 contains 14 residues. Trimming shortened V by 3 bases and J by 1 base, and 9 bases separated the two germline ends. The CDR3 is CASSSREGTDTQYF. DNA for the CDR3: TGCGCCAGCAGCTCCCGTGAGGGCACAGATACGCAGTATTTT.

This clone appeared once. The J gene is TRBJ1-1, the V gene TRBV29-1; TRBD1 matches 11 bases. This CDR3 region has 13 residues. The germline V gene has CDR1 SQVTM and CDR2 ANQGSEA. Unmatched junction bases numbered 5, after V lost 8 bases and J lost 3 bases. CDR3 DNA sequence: TGCAGCTCACTGGGACAGGGGGACACTGAAGCTTTCTTT. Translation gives CSSLGQGDTEAFF.

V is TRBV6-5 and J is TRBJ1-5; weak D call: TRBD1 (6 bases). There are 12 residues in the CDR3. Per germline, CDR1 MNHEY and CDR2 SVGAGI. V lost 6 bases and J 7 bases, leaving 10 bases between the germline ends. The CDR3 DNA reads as TGTGCCAGCAGGGGGGCGGGCCAGCCCCAGCATTTT. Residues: CASRGAGQPQHF.

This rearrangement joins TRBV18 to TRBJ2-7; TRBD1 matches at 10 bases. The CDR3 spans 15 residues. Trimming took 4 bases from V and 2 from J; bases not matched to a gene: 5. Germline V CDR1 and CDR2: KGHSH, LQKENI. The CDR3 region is CASSLGQGVTYEQYF. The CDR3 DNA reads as TGTGCCAGCTCACTTGGACAGGGGGTAACCTACGAGCAGTACTTC.

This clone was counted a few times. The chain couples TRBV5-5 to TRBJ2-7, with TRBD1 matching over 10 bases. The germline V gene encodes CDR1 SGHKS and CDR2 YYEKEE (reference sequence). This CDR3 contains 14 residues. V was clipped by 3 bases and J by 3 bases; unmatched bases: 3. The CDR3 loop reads CASSWDRGDYEQYF. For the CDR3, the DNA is TGTGCCAGCAGCTGGGACAGGGGCGACTACGAGCAGTACTTC. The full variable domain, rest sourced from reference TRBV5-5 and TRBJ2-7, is DAGVTQSPTHLIKTRGQQVTLRCSPISGHKSVSWYQQVLGQGPQFIFQYYEKEERGRGNFPDRFSARQFPNYSSELNVNALLLGDSALYLCASSWDRGDYEQYFGPGTRLTVT.

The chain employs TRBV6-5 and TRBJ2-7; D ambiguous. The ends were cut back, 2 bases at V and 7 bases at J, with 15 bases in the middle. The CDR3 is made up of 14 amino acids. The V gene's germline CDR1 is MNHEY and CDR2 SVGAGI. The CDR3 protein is CASSYPTPTREQYF. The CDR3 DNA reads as TGTGCCAGCAGTTACCCGACCCCGACGCGGGAGCAGTACTTC.

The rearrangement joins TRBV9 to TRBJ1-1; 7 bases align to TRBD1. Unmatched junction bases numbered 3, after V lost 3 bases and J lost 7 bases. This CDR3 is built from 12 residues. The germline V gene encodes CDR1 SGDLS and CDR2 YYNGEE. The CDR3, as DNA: TGTGCCAGCAGCGGGGGGACAGTTGAAGCTTTCTTT. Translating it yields CASSGGTVEAFF. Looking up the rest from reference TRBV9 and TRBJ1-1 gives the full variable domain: DSGVTQTPKHLITATGQRVTLRCSPRSGDLSVYWYQQSLDQGLQFLIQYYNGEERAKGNILERFSAQQFPDLHSELNLSSLELGDSALYFCASSGGTVEAFFGQGTRLTVV.

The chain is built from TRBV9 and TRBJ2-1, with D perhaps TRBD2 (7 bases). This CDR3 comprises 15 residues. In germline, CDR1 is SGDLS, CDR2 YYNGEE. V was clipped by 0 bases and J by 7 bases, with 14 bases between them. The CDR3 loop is CASSVGGGSGNEQFF. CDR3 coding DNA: TGTGCCAGCAGCGTAGGGGGGGGCTCCGGGAATGAGCAGTTCTTC.

CDR3 amino acids: CASSNYRAGANYGYTF. CDR3 nucleotide sequence: TGTGCCAGCAGCAACTACAGGGCAGGCGCTAACTATGGCTACACCTTC. The chain recombines TRBV28 with TRBJ1-2; D might be TRBD1 (6 bases). Germline V CDR1 and CDR2: MDHEN, SYDVKM. This CDR3 comprises 16 residues. V lost 6 bases and J lost 0, with 17 bases in between.

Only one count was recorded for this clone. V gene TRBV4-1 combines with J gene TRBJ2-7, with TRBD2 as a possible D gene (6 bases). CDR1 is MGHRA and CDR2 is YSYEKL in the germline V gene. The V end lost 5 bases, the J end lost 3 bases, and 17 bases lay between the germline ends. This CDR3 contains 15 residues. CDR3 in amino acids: CASSGGTEAIYEQYF. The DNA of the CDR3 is TGCGCCAGCAGCGGAGGGACCGAAGCAATCTACGAGCAGTACTTC.

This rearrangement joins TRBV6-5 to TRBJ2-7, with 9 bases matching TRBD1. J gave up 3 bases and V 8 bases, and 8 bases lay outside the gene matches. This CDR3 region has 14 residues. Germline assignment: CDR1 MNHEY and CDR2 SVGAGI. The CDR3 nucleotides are TGTGCCAGCCGTATCAGGACAGGGGACTACGAGCAGTACTTC. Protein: CASRIRTGDYEQYF.